This TCR beta chain is from a study of blood T cell repertoires in COVID-19. Whole-study context: T cells, B-cell-depleted T cells, or PBMCs supplied cDNA or gDNA.

Profiling relied on immunoSEQ multiplex PCR, and the TCRdb table lists in-frame clones only, not all of them. This table has fewer than 60,000 clones, under 90% appearing once. Per germline, CDR1 SGHTA and CDR2 FQGNSA. The CDR3 is made up of 14 amino acids. Deletions cut 2 bases from V and 6 bases from J, with 11 bases between. The chain combines TRBV7-2 with TRBJ1-3; the D is unclear. This receptor was identified in an elderly man with active or convalescent COVID-19. Sample: peripheral blood. DNA for the CDR3: TGTGCCAGCAGCTTACGGTCACCTGAAAACACCATATATTTT. Amino acid sequence: CASSLRSPENTIYF.